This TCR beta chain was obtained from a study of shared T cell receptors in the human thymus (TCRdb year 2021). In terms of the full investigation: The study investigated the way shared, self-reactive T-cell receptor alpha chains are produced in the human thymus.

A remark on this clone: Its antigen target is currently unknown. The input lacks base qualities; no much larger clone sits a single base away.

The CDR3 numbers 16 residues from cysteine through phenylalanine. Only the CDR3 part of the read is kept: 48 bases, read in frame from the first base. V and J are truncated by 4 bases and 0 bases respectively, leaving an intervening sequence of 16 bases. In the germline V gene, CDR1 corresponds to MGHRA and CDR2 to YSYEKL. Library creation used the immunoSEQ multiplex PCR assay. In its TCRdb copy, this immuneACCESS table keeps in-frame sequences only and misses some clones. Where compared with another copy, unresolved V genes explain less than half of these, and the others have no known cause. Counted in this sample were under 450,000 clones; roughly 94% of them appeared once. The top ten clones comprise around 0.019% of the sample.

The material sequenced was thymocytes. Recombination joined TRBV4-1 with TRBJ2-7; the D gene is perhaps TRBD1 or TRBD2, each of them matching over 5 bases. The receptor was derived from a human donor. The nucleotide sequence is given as TGCGCCAGCAGCCGAGCACCCGGGGACGCCTCCTACGAGCAGTACTTC. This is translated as CASSRAPGDASYEQYF.